The T cell receptor beta chain described here comes from a study of OX40 agonist ivuxolimab in advanced cancers. Study information: Patients' therapy was ivuxolimab, an antibody that acts as an agonist of OX40 (CD134).

Concerning this clone: The antigen remains undetermined.

V was pared by 5 bases and J by 8 bases, with 10 bases between. This CDR3 has 11 amino acids. Germline CDR1 and CDR2: DFQATT and SNEGSKA (reference sequence). The study, taken as a whole, reports: Averaging showed that CD8+ T cells had more expanded clones than CD4+ did. There were also nonresponders showing low normalized T-cell clonal expansion.

Clones were read by immunoSEQ multiplex PCR, and TCRdb kept only the in-frame ones, dropping some. The table shows some 90,000 clones, with 70% to 90% occurring only once. The chain couples TRBV20-1 to TRBJ2-1; D remains ambiguous. This clonotype originated in an adult with an advanced solid tumor such as melanoma, head and neck, liver or kidney cancer. This material consisted of CD4+ or CD8+ T cells sorted from blood, taken in a trial of the OX40 agonist ivuxolimab. The CDR3 protein is CSAASPDEQFF. The CDR3 DNA sequence: TGCAGTGCTGCCTCTCCGGATGAGCAGTTCTTC.